One sample yielded the 19 T cell receptor beta chains listed below, sequenced in a study of neurological immune-mediated disorders. The time point here: technical triplicate 2. Each CDR3 protein gets one entry after TCRdb re-called the 5' RACE reads with MiXCR. Seen here are tens of thousands of distinct CDR3 sequences, 24% observed once, and the top ten hold roughly 4.6%. The sequencing input was PBMCs. The receptors here all came from a man in his fifties or sixties with HTLV-1-associated myelopathy (HAM/TSP).

The chain employs TRBV7-3 and TRBJ2-2; D is undetermined. CDR1 and CDR2 (germline): SGHTA, FQGTGA. The CDR3 is 13 residues long. Trimming took 4 bases from V and 6 from J, leaving 9 bases between them. CDR3 region: CASSSIGAGELFF. CDR3 sequence (DNA): TGTGCCAGCAGCTCAATTGGGGCCGGGGAGCTGTTTTTT.

A note on this clonotype: One end of the junction varies from germline; a read error may be responsible. This sequence joins TRBV4-1 and TRBJ2-3; a possible D gene is TRBD2 (5 bases). The CDR3 consists of 13 residues. Per the germline V gene, CDR1 is MGHRA and CDR2 is YSYEKL. Here the CDR3 DNA reads TGCACCAGCAGCCTGACTAATTACGATACGCAGTATTTT. It specifies CTSSLTNYDTQYF.

On this clonotype itself: Given a much more abundant clone one base away, this may be a read error. The chain has TRBV5-1 and TRBJ2-3; D gene unclear. Germline CDR1 reads SGHRS; CDR2 reads YFSETQ. The CDR3 length is 15 residues. Trimming stripped 0 bases from V and 5 bases from J, with 13 bases between. Here the CDR3 DNA reads TGCGCCAGCAGCTTGGATAGGCCGTCTGGAGATACGCAGTATTTT. Translated, it gives CASSLDRPSGDTQYF.

This clonotype was seen repeatedly, ten times or more. V is TRBV5-6 and J is TRBJ2-3; 7 bases align to TRBD1. Germline V gives CDR1 SGHDT, CDR2 YYEEEE. V lost 5 bases to trimming and J lost 1 base; unmatched junction nucleotides: 4. The CDR3 length is 14 residues. Here the CDR3 reads CASRLQGRTDTQYF. CDR3 nucleotides: TGTGCCAGCAGATTACAGGGGCGCACAGATACGCAGTATTTT.

This clonotype was observed many times. The chain links TRBV20-1 to TRBJ2-3; 7 positions match TRBD1. CDR3 length: 14 amino acids. V trimming: 5 bases; J trimming: 0 bases; junction bases outside the gene matches: 5. Germline loops: CDR1 DFQATT, CDR2 SNEGSKA (reference sequence). CDR3: CSARDSLSTDTQYF. CDR3 nucleotide sequence: TGCAGTGCTCGGGACAGCCTAAGCACAGATACGCAGTATTTT.

The rearrangement uses TRBV20-1 and TRBJ2-7; no firm D call. This CDR3 is built from 13 residues. Germline CDR1 reads DFQATT; CDR2 reads SNEGSKA (reference sequence). Deletions cut 5 bases from V and 3 bases from J, with 14 bases between. The CDR3 here is CSAEHCDLYEQYF. For the CDR3, the DNA is TGCAGTGCTGAACACTGTGACCTCTACGAGCAGTACTTC.

This clonotype showed up just a few times. The V call is TRBV11-2, the J call TRBJ2-7, with D perhaps TRBD2 (6 bases). CDR1 is SGHAT, CDR2 FQNNGV, per germline. V was pared by 2 bases and J by 6 bases, with 11 bases between. CDR3 length: 13 amino acids. In DNA, the CDR3 is TGTGCCAGCAGCTTACCGGGAGTGAGCGAGCAGTACTTC. It translates to CASSLPGVSEQYF.

The sample holds many counts of this clonotype. The chain joins TRBV20-1 to TRBJ2-5; D call uncertain. The germline V gene encodes CDR1 DFQATT and CDR2 SNEGSKA (reference sequence). The CDR3 covers 12 residues. Trimming cost V 2 bases and J 3 bases, with 7 bases left between them. The CDR3 region is CSARSGEETQYF. The DNA for the CDR3 is TGCAGTGCTAGATCTGGGGAAGAGACCCAGTACTTC.

The chain uses TRBV25-1 and TRBJ2-1, with 9 bases that match TRBD2. The CDR3 runs to 15 residues. V was pared by 3 bases and J by 2 bases, with 2 bases of the junction left unmatched. CDR1 and CDR2 from the germline V gene are MGHDK and SYGVNS. The CDR3 loop reads CASSDTSGPYNEQFF. The DNA for the CDR3 is TGTGCCAGCAGTGATACTAGCGGGCCCTACAATGAGCAGTTCTTC.

This clonotype was detected many times. The rearrangement joins TRBV24-1 to TRBJ2-3; the D is unclear. The ends were cut back, 3 bases at V and 1 base at J, with 10 bases in the middle. This CDR3 comprises 15 residues. The germline V gene has CDR1 KGHDR and CDR2 SFDVKD. CDR3 residues: CATSDITSGTDTQYF. The CDR3 DNA sequence: TGTGCCACCAGTGATATCACCTCGGGCACAGATACGCAGTATTTT.

This clonotype occurred a few times. The chain joins TRBV5-1 to TRBJ2-7, with 7 bases identical to TRBD2. The CDR3 runs 16 residues. Trimming cost V 3 bases and J 0 bases; bases outside gene matches: 9. In germline, CDR1 is SGHRS, CDR2 YFSETQ. The DNA of the CDR3 is TGCGCCAGCAGCTCGGGACTAACACTGAGCTCCTACGAGCAGTACTTC. Translation: CASSSGLTLSSYEQYF.

In its sample, this clonotype was seen many times. The chain has TRBV5-4 and TRBJ2-2; D gene uncertain. CDR1 and CDR2 from the germline V gene are SGHNT and YYREEE (reference sequence). V was shortened by 9 bases and J by 0 bases, with 12 bases between the two germline ends. The CDR3 runs to 14 residues. The CDR3 reads CATTLFANTGELFF. The CDR3 coding sequence is TGTGCCACCACATTATTCGCGAACACCGGGGAGCTGTTTTTT.

The chain uses TRBV20-1 and TRBJ2-3; TRBD2 is a possible D gene (5 bases). V lost 3 bases, J lost 5 bases, and 18 bases lay in between. This CDR3 comprises 15 residues. CDR1 DFQATT and CDR2 SNEGSKA come from the germline V gene (reference sequence). The CDR3 spells CSARNPRRAGDTQYF. Written as DNA, the CDR3 is TGCAGTGCTAGGAACCCCCGGCGGGCTGGAGATACGCAGTATTTT.

V and J are TRBV13 and TRBJ1-1; D is unclear. The V end was cut by 5 bases, the J end by 6 bases, with 19 bases between. Germline lookup yields CDR1 PRHDT and CDR2 FYEKMQ (reference sequence). The CDR3 length is 15 residues. Here the CDR3 reads CASSRATIGLPEAFF. The CDR3 coding sequence is TGTGCCAGCAGCCGAGCCACGATTGGGCTTCCTGAAGCTTTCTTT.

This clonotype was found many times. The gene calls are TRBV12-3 or TRBV12-4 and TRBJ1-4, with 8 bases identical to TRBD1. The V segment lost 6 bases and the J segment 7 bases; nucleotides outside the gene matches: 7. This CDR3 is built from 14 residues. This CDR3 is CASSRQGLIEKLFF. The CDR3 DNA reads TGTGCCAGCAGCCGACAGGGGCTAATTGAAAAACTGTTTTTT.

This chain links TRBV3-1 with TRBJ1-1; 7 bases fit TRBD1. The V gene's germline CDR1 is LGHDT and CDR2 YNNKEL (reference sequence). This CDR3 comprises 14 residues. Trimming cost V 4 bases and J 0 bases; bases outside gene matches: 2. The CDR3 bases are TGTGCCAGCAGCCTTGACAGGGTGAACACTGAAGCTTTCTTT. Protein: CASSLDRVNTEAFF.

This clonotype came up a few times. This may stem from a read error, because a much larger clone lies one nucleotide away. CDR3 amino acids: CANSPPGTVNTEAFF. The CDR3 bases are TGTGCCAACAGCCCGCCGGGGACAGTGAACACTGAAGCTTTCTTT. This chain uses TRBV11-3 with TRBJ1-1; 7 bases map to TRBD1. This CDR3 comprises 15 residues. Germline lookup yields CDR1 SGHNT and CDR2 YENEEA.

With regard to this clonotype: With a much larger clone just one base away, this may be a read error. The chain joins TRBV21-1 to TRBJ2-1; the table's D call of TRBD2 was not tested on the DNA. TRBV21-1 is a pseudogene. This CDR3 comprises 17 residues. The CDR3 spells CASSKDSGRPSGGEQFF. Here the CDR3 DNA reads TGTGCCAGCAGCAAAGATAGCGGGAGGCCATCGGGGGGTGAGCAGTTCTTC.

This clonotype appeared many times. The genes are TRBV5-1 and TRBJ2-7; 7 bases match TRBD1. The length of the CDR3 is 15 residues. The trim removed 4 bases at V and 3 bases at J, leaving 10 bases unmatched. The germline CDR1 and CDR2 sequences are SGHRS and YFSETQ. The CDR3 loop reads CASSPWTGYSYEQYF. CDR3 sequence (DNA): TGCGCCAGCAGCCCTTGGACAGGCTATAGCTACGAGCAGTACTTC.